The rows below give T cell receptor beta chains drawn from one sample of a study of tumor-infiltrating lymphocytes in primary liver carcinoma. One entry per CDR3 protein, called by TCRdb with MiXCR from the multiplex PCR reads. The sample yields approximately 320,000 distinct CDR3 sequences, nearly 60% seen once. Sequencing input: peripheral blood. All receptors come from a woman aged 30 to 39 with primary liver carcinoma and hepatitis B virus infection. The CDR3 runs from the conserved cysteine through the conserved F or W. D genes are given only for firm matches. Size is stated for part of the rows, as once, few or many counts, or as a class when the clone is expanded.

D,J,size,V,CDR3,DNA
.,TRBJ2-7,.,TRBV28,CASSQGTLGYEQYF,TGTGCCAGCAGCCAAGGGACTCTCGGCTACGAGCAGTACTTC
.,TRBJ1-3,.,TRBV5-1,CASSISKSPGSGNTIYF,TGCGCCAGCAGCATCTCAAAGAGCCCGGGCTCTGGAAACACCATATATTTT
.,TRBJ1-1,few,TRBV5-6,CASTNRGGTEAFF,TGTGCCAGCACCAATAGAGGGGGCACTGAAGCTTTCTTT
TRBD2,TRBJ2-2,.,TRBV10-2,CASKPTSVGALFF,TGCGCCAGCAAGCCGACTAGCGTCGGGGCGCTGTTTTTT
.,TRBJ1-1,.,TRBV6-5,CASSYGLSTEAFF,TGTGCCAGCAGTTACGGGCTGAGCACTGAAGCTTTCTTT
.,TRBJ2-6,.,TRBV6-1,CASSPGSSGANVLTF,TGTGCCAGCAGCCCGGGGAGCTCTGGGGCCAACGTCCTGACTTTC
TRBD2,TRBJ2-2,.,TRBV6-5,CASSPGLAGGHTGELFF,TGTGCCAGCAGTCCGGGACTAGCGGGAGGACACACCGGGGAGCTGTTTTTT
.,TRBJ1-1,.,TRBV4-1,CASSQAEVNTEAFF,TGCGCCAGCAGCCAAGCAGAGGTCAACACTGAAGCTTTCTTT
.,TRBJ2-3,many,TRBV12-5,CATKKTGFSTDTQYF,TGTGCCACAAAAAAGACAGGATTTAGCACAGATACGCAGTATTTT
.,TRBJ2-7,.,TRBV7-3,CASRPFCWALTYEQYF,TGTGCCAGCAGACCCTTTTGTTGGGCCCTTACCTACGAGCAGTACTTC
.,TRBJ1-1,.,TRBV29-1,CNVMGHRDRVNTEAFF,TGCAACGTTATGGGTCACAGGGATAGGGTGAACACTGAAGCTTTCTTT
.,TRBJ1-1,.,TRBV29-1,CSVEARVAEAFF,TGCAGCGTTGAGGCCAGGGTGGCTGAAGCTTTCTTT
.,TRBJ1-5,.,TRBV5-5,CASILLQGVGQPQHF,TGTGCCAGCATCTTGCTTCAAGGGGTTGGTCAGCCCCAACATTTT
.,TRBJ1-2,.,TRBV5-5,CASSLDWAGYYPHYGYTF,TGTGCCAGCAGCTTGGATTGGGCAGGCTACTATCCCCACTATGGCTACACCTTC
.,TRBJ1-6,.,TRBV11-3,CASSYARGISPLRF,TGTGCCAGCAGCTACGCCAGAGGAATTTCACCCCTCCGCTTT
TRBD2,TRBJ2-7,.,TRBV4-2,CASSQVSAGGNYGQYF,TGTGCCAGCAGCCAAGTGTCAGCGGGGGGGAATTACGGGCAGTACTTC
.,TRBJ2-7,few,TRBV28,CASSSMGWPTPYEQYF,TGTGCCAGCAGCTCAATGGGGTGGCCCACGCCGTACGAGCAGTACTTC
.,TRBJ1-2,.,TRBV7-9,CASSFLAGRDGYTF,TGTGCCAGCAGCTTCCTAGCAGGGAGGGATGGCTACACCTTC
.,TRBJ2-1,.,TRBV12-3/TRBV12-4,CGSSSLAPEQFF,TGTGGCAGCAGTTCCTTAGCTCCTGAGCAGTTCTTC
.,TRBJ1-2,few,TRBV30,CAWSQELNYGYTF,TGTGCCTGGAGTCAGGAGTTAAACTATGGCTACACCTTC
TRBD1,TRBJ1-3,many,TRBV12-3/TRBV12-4,CASSWDRGSGNTIYF,TGTGCCAGCAGTTGGGACAGAGGCTCTGGAAACACCATATATTTT
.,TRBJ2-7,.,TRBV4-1,CASSQPSYEQYF,TGTGCCAGCAGCCAACCCTCCTACGAGCAGTACTTC
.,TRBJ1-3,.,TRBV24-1,CATSNLLLDSSGNTIYF,TGTGCCACCAGTAATCTTTTATTGGACAGCTCTGGAAACACCATATATTTT
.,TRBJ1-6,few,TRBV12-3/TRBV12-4,CASSLARGGARYHSPLHF,TGTGCCAGCAGTTTAGCGAGAGGGGGGGCGCGATATCATTCACCCCTCCACTTT
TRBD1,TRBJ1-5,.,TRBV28,CASSVGTVNQPQHF,TGTGCCAGCAGTGTCGGGACAGTCAATCAGCCCCAGCATTTT
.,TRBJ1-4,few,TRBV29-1,CSVWVGSNEKLFF,TGCAGCGTTTGGGTCGGCTCTAATGAAAAACTGTTTTTT
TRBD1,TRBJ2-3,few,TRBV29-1,CSGTRQGAPDTQYF,TGCAGCGGAACCCGACAGGGGGCTCCAGATACGCAGTATTTT
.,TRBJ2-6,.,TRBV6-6,CASSYSGGSSGANVLTF,TGTGCCAGCAGTTACTCGGGCGGATCCTCTGGGGCCAACGTCCTGACTTTC
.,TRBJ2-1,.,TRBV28,CASSGDSYNEQFF,TGTGCCAGCTCCGGGGACTCCTACAATGAGCAGTTCTTC
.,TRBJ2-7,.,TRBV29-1,CSVKGAVADRWEQYF,TGCAGCGTTAAAGGGGCGGTGGCGGACCGTTGGGAGCAGTACTTC
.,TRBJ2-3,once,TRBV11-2,CSSSLEPSADTQYF,TGTTCCAGCAGCTTAGAACCAAGTGCAGATACGCAGTATTTT
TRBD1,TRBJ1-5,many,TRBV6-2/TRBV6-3,CASRTQGFGGNQPQHF,TGTGCCAGCAGAACACAGGGGTTTGGGGGCAATCAGCCCCAGCATTTT
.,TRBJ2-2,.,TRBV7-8,CARSNAAYTGELFF,TGTGCCAGGAGCAACGCCGCTTACACCGGGGAGCTGTTTTTT
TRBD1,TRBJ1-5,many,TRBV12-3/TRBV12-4,CASSRQGLNQPQHF,TGTGCCAGCAGTCGACAGGGTTTGAATCAGCCCCAGCATTTT
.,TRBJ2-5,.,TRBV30,CAWSRDEPGTQYF,TGTGCCTGGAGTCGGGACGAGCCCGGGACCCAGTACTTC
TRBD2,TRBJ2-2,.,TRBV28,CASGRANTGELFF,TGTGCCAGTGGGAGGGCGAACACCGGGGAGCTGTTTTTT
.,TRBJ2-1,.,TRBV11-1,CANSLASGEAYSEQFF,TGTGCCAACAGCTTAGCGTCGGGGGAGGCTTACAGTGAGCAGTTCTTC
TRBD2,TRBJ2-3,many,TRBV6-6,CATLDGRDVTDTQYF,TGTGCCACCTTGGACGGGAGGGACGTCACAGATACGCAGTATTTT
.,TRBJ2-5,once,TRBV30,CVWSVGSQETQYF,TGTGTCTGGAGTGTAGGGAGTCAAGAGACCCAGTACTTT
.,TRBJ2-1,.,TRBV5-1,CASSLASVSYNEQFF,TGCGCCAGCAGCTTGGCTAGCGTATCCTACAATGAGCAGTTCTTC
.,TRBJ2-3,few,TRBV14,CASSLGLPPDTQYF,TGTGCCAGCAGCCTTGGACTTCCCCCGGATACGCAGTATTTT
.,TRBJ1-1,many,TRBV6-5,CASSSGGTEAFF,TGTGCCAGCAGTTCGGGAGGCACTGAAGCTTTCTTT
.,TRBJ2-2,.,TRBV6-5,CASSYHHQAGELFF,TGTGCCAGCAGTTACCATCATCAGGCCGGGGAGCTGTTTTTT
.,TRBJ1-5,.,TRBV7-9,CASSWTDNQPQHF,TGTGCCAGCAGCTGGACGGACAATCAGCCCCAGCATTTT
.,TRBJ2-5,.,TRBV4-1,CASSQGSSGQDTQYF,TGCGCCAGCAGCCAAGGTTCAAGTGGCCAAGATACCCAGTACTTC
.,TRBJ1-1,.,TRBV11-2,CASMKGAPGTEAFF,TGTGCCAGCATGAAAGGGGCTCCGGGCACTGAAGCTTTCTTT